A selection of T cell receptor beta chains follows, all from one sample in a study of spatial heterogeneity in lung cancer. Each CDR3 protein is one row after TCRdb ran MiXCR on the 5' RACE reads. The sample has about 26,000 distinct CDR3 sequences; roughly 13% are singletons. Here the sequenced sample was PBMCs, taken at surgery. These receptors originate from a female donor with early-stage non-small cell lung cancer. CDR3s include the opening cysteine and the closing phenylalanine or tryptophan. A D gene is named only where the DNA matches it firmly. Some rows have no size entry. The others give once, few or many, or a class for an expanded clone.

DNA | CDR3 | V | size | J | D
TGTGCCAGCAGCTTAGGGGGGCCCCTCACCGGGGAGCTGTTTTTT | CASSLGGPLTGELFF | TRBV11-3 | many | TRBJ2-2 | .
TGTGCCAGCACCACCAGAAACAGGGCCTACAATGAGCAGTTCTTC | CASTTRNRAYNEQFF | TRBV12-3/TRBV12-4 | few | TRBJ2-1 | .
TGTGCCAGCAGCTTCTCTAGCGGGAGTGCCGGGGAGCTGTTTTTT | CASSFSSGSAGELFF | TRBV11-2 | many | TRBJ2-2 | TRBD2
TGCAGTGTTCTGGACGGGCCAGGGCAGCCCCAGCATTTT | CSVLDGPGQPQHF | TRBV20-1 | few | TRBJ1-5 | .
TGTGCCACCAGCAGAGATGGTTTCGGGGAGCTGTTTTTT | CATSRDGFGELFF | TRBV15 | few | TRBJ2-2 | .
TGTGCCAGCAGCCCCTCGTCCCGGGACAGGGTGGATGGAAACACCATATATTTT | CASSPSSRDRVDGNTIYF | TRBV7-2 | many | TRBJ1-3 | TRBD1
TGTGCCTGGAGCCTCTTCGCCGAGCAGTACTTC | CAWSLFAEQYF | TRBV30 | many | TRBJ2-7 | .
TGTGCCAGCAGACAGGATACCTCCAATCAGCCCCAGCATTTT | CASRQDTSNQPQHF | TRBV2 | many | TRBJ1-5 | .
TGTGCCAGCAGCGTACACAGGGGGTCCCAACAAGAGACCCAGTACTTC | CASSVHRGSQQETQYF | TRBV9 | . | TRBJ2-5 | TRBD1
TGTGCCACCAGTGACGATAAGACAGGGGTACAGCCCCAGCATTTT | CATSDDKTGVQPQHF | TRBV24-1 | many | TRBJ1-5 | TRBD1
TGTGCCAGCAGACGGACAGGGTTTAGGTATGGTGAAGCTTTCTTT | CASRRTGFRYGEAFF | TRBV5-5 | many | TRBJ1-1 | TRBD1
TGTGCCACCAGAGGACTGGAAAGGGCTGAGCAGTTCTTC | CATRGLERAEQFF | TRBV10-3 | many | TRBJ2-1 | .
TGTGCCAGCAGCGGTGGGGATACGCAGTATTTT | CASSGGDTQYF | TRBV7-2 | many | TRBJ2-3 | .
TGCGCCAGCAGCCAAGCACCGGCAGGGGTCTACAATGAGCAGTTCTTC | CASSQAPAGVYNEQFF | TRBV4-1 | . | TRBJ2-1 | .
TGTGCCAGTAGTATTAGTAATTGGGCGACAGATACGCAGTATTTT | CASSISNWATDTQYF | TRBV19 | . | TRBJ2-3 | .
TGCAGTGCCGAAAACGAGGAGACCCAGTACTTC | CSAENEETQYF | TRBV20-1 | many | TRBJ2-5 | .
TGTGCCAGTAGGGGGACAGCGGAAGATACGCAGTATTTT | CASRGTAEDTQYF | TRBV19 | few | TRBJ2-3 | TRBD1
TGCAGTGCTATCCCGGCTTACCCAACCACCGGGGAGCTGTTTTTT | CSAIPAYPTTGELFF | TRBV20-1 | . | TRBJ2-2 | .
TGTGCCAGCAGAGGCTACGAGCAGTACTTC | CASRGYEQYF | TRBV25-1 | many | TRBJ2-7 | .
TGCAGCGTTGAAGTAGAGAGCTTCCGGAAGACTGAAGCTTTCTTT | CSVEVESFRKTEAFF | TRBV29-1 | many | TRBJ1-1 | .
TGCAGTGCTAGAGATCCGAGAATCACAGATACGCAGTATTTT | CSARDPRITDTQYF | TRBV20-1 | . | TRBJ2-3 | .
TGTGCCAGCGGGCTGGGGATCCGGAATGAGCAGTTCTTC | CASGLGIRNEQFF | TRBV7-6 | many | TRBJ2-1 | .
TGTGCCAGCTCTCTTACCACACCCAGCGGAGGCACCGGGGAGCTGTTTTTT | CASSLTTPSGGTGELFF | TRBV18 | . | TRBJ2-2 | .
TGTGCCAGCAGTGAAACCTGGGACAGGAGTATCAGTAATCAGCCCCAGCATTTT | CASSETWDRSISNQPQHF | TRBV2 | many | TRBJ1-5 | TRBD1
TGCAGCGTTGAAAGTCTAGGGGAAGCTTTCTTT | CSVESLGEAFF | TRBV29-1 | many | TRBJ1-1 | .
TGCGCCAGCAGCCAAGGGGCGCTTGGGGGGCAAGGTGAAAAACTGTTTTTT | CASSQGALGGQGEKLFF | TRBV4-3 | . | TRBJ1-4 | .